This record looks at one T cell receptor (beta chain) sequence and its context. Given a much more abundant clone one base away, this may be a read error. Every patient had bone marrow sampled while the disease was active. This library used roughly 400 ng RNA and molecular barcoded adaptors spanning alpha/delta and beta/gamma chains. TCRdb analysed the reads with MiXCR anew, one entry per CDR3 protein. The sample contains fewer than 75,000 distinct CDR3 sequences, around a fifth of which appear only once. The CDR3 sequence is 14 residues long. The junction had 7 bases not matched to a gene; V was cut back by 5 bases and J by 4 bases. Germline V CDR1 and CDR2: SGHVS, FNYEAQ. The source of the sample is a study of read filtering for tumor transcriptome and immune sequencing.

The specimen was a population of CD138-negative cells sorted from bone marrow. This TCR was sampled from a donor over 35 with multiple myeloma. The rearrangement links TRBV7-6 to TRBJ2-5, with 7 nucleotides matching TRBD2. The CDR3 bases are TGTGCCAGCAGCGATTTAGCGGGCGGAGAGACCCAGTACTTC. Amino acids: CASSDLAGGETQYF.